Described below is a single T cell receptor beta chain sequence and its context. Its antigen remains unidentified. CDR1 is SGHNT and CDR2 is YENEEA in the germline V gene. V was shortened by 8 bases and J by 1 base, with 15 bases between the two germline ends. This CDR3 contains 14 residues. This PCR relied on a set of 60 Vbeta primers and 13 Jbeta primers. Produced via immunoSEQ multiplex PCR; TCRdb's table is partial and in-frame only. The profile shows 200,000 to 250,000 clones, 77% of them singletons. The sample is drawn from a study of cytomegalovirus exposure and HLA in healthy donors. Findings and limits, study-wide: There were reportedly fewer N-insertions in an Asian-associated ancestry cluster than the roughly 670-donor mean, in a later analysis. Most sequenced TCRs were rare (though some public TCRs occurred in many donors). The study assumed roughly uniform donor sequencing depth for presence/absence analyses.

The J gene is TRBJ2-7, the V gene TRBV11-3; tentatively, D is TRBD2 (6 bases). This TCR derives from a woman in her fifties or sixties in good health and CMV-seropositive. Sequences were obtained from PBMCs. In nucleotides, the CDR3 is TGTGCCAGCTCGCCTGGGACTGCATCCTACGAGCAGTACTTC. This encodes CASSPGTASYEQYF.